The present TCR beta chain was sequenced within a study of T cell repertoires in cytomegalovirus infection. Details on this clonotype: Its specificity is not known.

MiXCR, run by TCRdb on the reads, gives a single entry per CDR3 protein. Of roughly 920,000 distinct CDR3 sequences in the sample, around a third were seen once. This CDR3 has 19 amino acids. Losses at the gene ends were 3 bases for V and 2 bases for J; bases not matched to a gene: 14. The germline gives CDR1 MNHNS, CDR2 SASEGT. Study findings and constraints: Dominating the ex vivo response were TCR beta clonotypes that were CMV-specific and HLA-C-restricted.

This specimen was cultured CD8+ T cells from PBMCs, taken from culture after CMV antigen stimulation. The sequence derives from a human donor in good health (CMV status not recorded). Some clones in this sample may be carry-over from other donors' samples. The rearrangement links TRBV6-1 to TRBJ2-3, with 10 bases aligning to TRBD2. DNA for the CDR3: TGTGCCAGCAGTGAGGCCTTGGAGGGGCTAGCGGGGGCCACAGATACGCAGTATTTT. Translated: CASSEALEGLAGATDTQYF.